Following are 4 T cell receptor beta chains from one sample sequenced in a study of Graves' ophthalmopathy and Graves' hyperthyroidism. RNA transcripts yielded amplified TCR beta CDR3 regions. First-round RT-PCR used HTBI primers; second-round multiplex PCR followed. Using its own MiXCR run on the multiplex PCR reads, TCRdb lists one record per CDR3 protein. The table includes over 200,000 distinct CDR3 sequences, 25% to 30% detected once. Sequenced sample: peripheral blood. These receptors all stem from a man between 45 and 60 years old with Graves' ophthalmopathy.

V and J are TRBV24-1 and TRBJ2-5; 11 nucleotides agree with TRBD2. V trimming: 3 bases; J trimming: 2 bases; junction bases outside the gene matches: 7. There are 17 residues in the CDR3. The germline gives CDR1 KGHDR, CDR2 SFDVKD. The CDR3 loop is CATSDVGTSGGQETQYF. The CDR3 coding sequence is TGTGCCACCAGTGATGTCGGGACTAGCGGAGGGCAAGAGACCCAGTACTTC.

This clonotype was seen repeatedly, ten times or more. CDR3 DNA sequence: TGTGCCACCAGTGATTTGCGACAGGGCACCGGGGAGCTGTTTTTT. Residues: CATSDLRQGTGELFF. The V gene is TRBV24-1, the J gene TRBJ2-2, with TRBD1 identical over 7 bases. The germline CDR1 and CDR2 sequences are KGHDR and SFDVKD. V was pared by 0 bases and J by 4 bases, with 1 base of the junction left unmatched. The CDR3 is made up of 15 amino acids.

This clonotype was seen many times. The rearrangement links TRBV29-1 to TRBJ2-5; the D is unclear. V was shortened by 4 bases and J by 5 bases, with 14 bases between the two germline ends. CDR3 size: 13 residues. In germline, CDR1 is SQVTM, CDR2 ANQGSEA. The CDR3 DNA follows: TGCAGCGTTGGCCGTGACGTCCGGGAGACCCAGTACTTC. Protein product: CSVGRDVRETQYF.

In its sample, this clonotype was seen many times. The CDR3 spells CAARNRPYEQYF. The CDR3 nucleotides read TGTGCCGCGAGAAACCGTCCCTACGAGCAGTACTTC. This chain uses TRBV24-1 with TRBJ2-7; D unresolved. With 12 bases removed from V and 2 bases from J, the gap between germline ends came to 13 bases. Germline V gives CDR1 KGHDR, CDR2 SFDVKD. The CDR3 covers 12 residues.